Shown below are 26 T cell receptor beta chains from a single sample sequenced in a study of human T cells and chemical hapten exposure. As to time point: patch test 1, 2 weeks after DPC sensitization. Treatment given: therapeutic diphenylcyclopropenone sensitization with weekly scalp DPC. TCRdb reprocessed the RACE reads via MiXCR and lists one record per CDR3 protein. The table lists roughly 74,000 distinct CDR3 sequences, around 30% of them singletons. The source was whole blood, collected in connection with sensitization to the hapten diphenylcyclopropenone (DPC). The receptors stem from a man between 35 and 55 years old with alopecia areata. Some clones in this sample may be carry-over from other donors' samples.

The CDR3 region is CASSFLEFSYNEQFF. The CDR3 coding sequence is TGTGCCAGCAGTTTCTTGGAGTTTTCCTACAATGAGCAGTTCTTC. The chain is built from TRBV12-3 or TRBV12-4 and TRBJ2-1; D remains unclear. This CDR3 region has 15 residues. Deletions cut 3 bases from V and 1 base from J, with 10 bases between.

Only a few counts were recorded for this clonotype. The chain is built from TRBV20-1 and TRBJ1-4; D ambiguous. The germline V gene has CDR1 DFQATT and CDR2 SNEGSKA (reference sequence). The CDR3 consists of 14 residues. Trimming left V 3 bases short and J 0 bases short, with 8 bases between. The CDR3 region is CSARMGATNEKLFF. In DNA form, the CDR3 reads TGCAGTGCTAGGATGGGTGCAACTAATGAAAAACTGTTTTTT.

This chain links TRBV6-1 with TRBJ2-1; the D is unclear. There are 13 residues in the CDR3. V lost 5 bases to trimming and J lost 5 bases, with 10 bases between them. Germline V lookup: CDR1 MNHNS, CDR2 SASEGT. The DNA of the CDR3 is TGTGCCAGCAGTTTTGGGCAGGACAATGAGCAGTTCTTC. This codes for CASSFGQDNEQFF.

J is TRBJ2-5 and V is TRBV14; D remains ambiguous. This CDR3 comprises 15 residues. V was pared by 0 bases and J by 7 bases, with 15 bases between. Germline-derived CDR1 and CDR2 are SGHDN and FVKESK. CDR3 protein: CASSQENQAPATQYF. For the CDR3, the DNA is TGTGCCAGCAGCCAAGAAAACCAGGCTCCGGCGACCCAGTACTTC. The full variable domain, with the rest looked up from reference TRBV14 and TRBJ2-5, is EAGVTQFPSHSVIEKGQTVTLRCDPISGHDNLYWYRRVMGKEIKFLLHFVKESKQDESGMPNNRFLAERTGGTYSTLKVQPAELEDSGVYFCASSQENQAPATQYFGPGTRLLVL.

This clonotype was observed many times. The chain couples TRBV28 to TRBJ2-7, with D uncertain. The V end was cut by 5 bases, the J end by 4 bases, with 9 bases between. From germline, CDR1 is MDHEN and CDR2 SYDVKM. The CDR3 consists of 12 residues. The CDR3 spells CASSTRRYEQYF. CDR3 sequence (DNA): TGTGCCAGCAGTACAAGACGGTACGAGCAGTACTTC.

J is TRBJ2-5 and V is TRBV15; TRBD1 matches 8 bases. The CDR3 totals 12 residues. Trimming at V came to 4 bases and at J to 13 bases, leaving 8 bases not matched to a gene. CDR1 is LNHNV, CDR2 YYDKDF, per germline (reference sequence). The CDR3 loop is CATSTRQGFMYF. For the CDR3, the DNA is TGTGCCACCAGCACCCGACAGGGGTTTATGTACTTC.

This clonotype was seen just once. The chain has TRBV13 and TRBJ1-4, with 7 bases aligning to TRBD1. J was trimmed by 4 bases and V by 4 bases; bases with no gene match: 3. The germline CDR1 and CDR2 sequences are PRHDT and FYEKMQ (reference sequence). This CDR3 comprises 14 residues. The DNA of the CDR3 is TGTGCCAGCAGCTACGGACAGGTTAATGAAAAACTGTTTTTT. It specifies CASSYGQVNEKLFF.

The chain links TRBV6-5 to TRBJ1-1, with 9 nucleotides matching TRBD1. CDR3 size: 16 residues. CDR1 is MNHEY and CDR2 is SVGAGI in the germline V gene. V shed 6 bases and J 3 bases; nucleotides not matched to a gene: 11. The CDR3 bases are TGTGCCAGCAGGCGCGCCGGACAGGGGATCGACACTGAAGCTTTCTTT. It codes for CASRRAGQGIDTEAFF.

The chain joins TRBV5-1 to TRBJ1-6, with D uncertain. Germline assignment: CDR1 SGHRS and CDR2 YFSETQ. The V and J ends lost 0 bases and 8 bases respectively, with 15 bases between them. The CDR3 covers 16 residues. The CDR3 loop reads CASSLEPVSWYSPLHF. The CDR3 coding sequence is TGCGCCAGCAGCTTGGAGCCGGTTAGCTGGTATTCACCCCTCCACTTT.

The rearrangement uses TRBV12-3 or TRBV12-4 and TRBJ2-1, with TRBD1 matching over 7 bases. CDR3 length: 13 residues. J gave up 14 bases and V 5 bases, and 12 bases lay outside the gene matches. The chain's CDR3 is CASSTITGVAEFF. The CDR3 DNA is TGTGCCAGCAGTACTATAACAGGGGTCGCCGAGTTCTTC.

The V gene is TRBV7-9, the J gene TRBJ2-1; no firm D call. Germline CDR1 is SEHNR and CDR2 is FQNEAQ (reference sequence). V lost 5 bases and J 3 bases, leaving 14 bases between the germline ends. The CDR3 spans 15 residues. The CDR3 nucleotides read TGTGCCAGCAGCCCCCCTGGACCTCTCTACAATGAGCAGTTCTTC. Its translation is CASSPPGPLYNEQFF.

V gene TRBV5-1 combines with J gene TRBJ2-3; tentatively, D is TRBD2 (6 bases). V lost 4 bases to trimming and J lost 3 bases, with 18 bases between them. CDR3 length: 16 residues. The germline V gene has CDR1 SGHRS and CDR2 YFSETQ. The chain's CDR3 is CASSLEGRRSTDTQYF. CDR3 nucleotide sequence: TGCGCCAGCAGCCTGGAGGGGAGAAGGTCGACAGATACGCAGTATTTT.

The CDR3 protein is CASLLRGGISPLHF. The CDR3 nucleotides read TGTGCCAGCCTTCTCCGCGGGGGGATTTCACCCCTCCACTTT. The rearrangement links TRBV28 to TRBJ1-6; TRBD1 might be the D (5 bases). CDR3 size: 14 residues. Trimming took off 8 bases at V and 9 bases at J, with 17 bases between the two ends. Germline V gives CDR1 MDHEN, CDR2 SYDVKM.

The chain carries TRBV11-2 and TRBJ2-4, with D hard to call. Germline CDR1 and CDR2: SGHAT and FQNNGV. CDR3 length: 13 residues. Trimming removed 5 bases from V and 0 bases from J, with 5 bases in between. The CDR3 protein is CASSPIAKNIQYF. The CDR3 region has the DNA TGTGCCAGCAGCCCTATAGCCAAAAACATTCAGTACTTC. Full variable domain (remainder filled in from reference TRBV11-2 and TRBJ2-4): EAGVAQSPRYKIIEKRQSVAFWCNPISGHATLYWYQQILGQGPKLLIQFQNNGVVDDSQLPKDRFSAERLKGVDSTLKIQPAKLEDSAVYLCASSPIAKNIQYFGAGTRLSVL.

The chain uses TRBV27 and TRBJ2-7, with 10 bases aligning to TRBD2. The CDR3 sequence is 16 residues long. Germline trimming cut 4 bases from V and 3 bases from J; bases unmatched to any gene: 9. Germline CDR1 and CDR2: MNHEY and SMNVEV (reference sequence). The CDR3 loop reads CASSSKSGRAFYEQYF. The CDR3 coding sequence is TGTGCCAGCAGTTCCAAAAGCGGGAGGGCCTTCTACGAGCAGTACTTC.

This chain links TRBV3-1 with TRBJ2-1; TRBD2 aligns across 9 bases. With 1 base clipped from V and 10 bases from J, the junction kept 5 bases outside the gene matches. CDR1 and CDR2 from the germline V gene are LGHDT and YNNKEL (reference sequence). The CDR3 covers 14 residues. The CDR3 coding sequence is TGTGCCAGCAGCCAAGCGGTAGCGGGGGTAGAGCAGTTCTTC. Protein: CASSQAVAGVEQFF.

The J gene is TRBJ2-5, the V gene TRBV7-2; a weak D match, TRBD1 (5 bases). The CDR3 sequence is 14 residues long. The ends were cut back, 2 bases at V and 2 bases at J, with 9 bases in the middle. Germline V CDR1 and CDR2: SGHTA, FQGNSA. The CDR3 DNA reads TGTGCCAGCAGCTTAAACAGGTTACAAGAGACCCAGTACTTC. Its translation is CASSLNRLQETQYF.

This clonotype occurred a few times. The chain carries TRBV6-6 and TRBJ2-3, with 11 positions matching TRBD1. This CDR3 contains 18 residues. Germline V gene sequence: CDR1 MNHNY, CDR2 SVGAGI (reference sequence). V lost 0 bases, J lost 5 bases, and 10 bases stayed unmatched. CDR3 nucleotides: TGTGCCAGCAGTTACTCGGTGCCCCGGGACAGGGGGATAGATACGCAGTATTTT. Protein product: CASSYSVPRDRGIDTQYF.

The rearrangement uses TRBV27 and TRBJ2-5, with 12 positions matching TRBD2. This CDR3 is 19 amino acids long. Germline CDR1 MNHEY, CDR2 SMNVEV (reference sequence). J gave up 5 bases and V 2 bases, and 15 bases lay outside the gene matches. The CDR3 loop is CASSLASGLAGCPGETQYF. CDR3 sequence (DNA): TGTGCCAGCAGTTTAGCGTCGGGACTAGCGGGCTGCCCTGGGGAGACCCAGTACTTC.

Concerning this clonotype itself: The junction and the germline gene differ at one end; a read error may be behind it. V and J are TRBV6-5 and TRBJ1-1; D not certain. CDR1 MNHEY and CDR2 SVGAGI come from the germline V gene. The CDR3 loop spans 19 amino acids. CDR3 DNA: TGTGCCAGCAGTTACCGCCCCCCATTGCAGGCTCAGACTAACACTGAAACTTTCTTT. It codes for CASSYRPPLQAQTNTETFF.

This clonotype has more than one count but fewer than ten. This chain links TRBV5-1 with TRBJ2-2; tentatively, D is TRBD1 (5 bases). Germline V gene data show CDR1 as SGHRS and CDR2 as YFSETQ. V lost 4 bases, J lost 2 bases, and 9 bases lay in between. The CDR3 sequence is 14 residues long. CDR3 in DNA: TGCGCCAGCAGCGAAGGACAAAACACCGGGGAGCTGTTTTTT. Translation: CASSEGQNTGELFF.

In its sample, this clonotype was seen a few times. The V call is TRBV27, the J call TRBJ2-3; D call uncertain. The CDR3 extends over 13 amino acids. Germline V lookup: CDR1 MNHEY, CDR2 SMNVEV (reference sequence). The V end was cut by 2 bases, the J end by 2 bases, with 5 bases between. The DNA for the CDR3 is TGTGCCAGCAGTTTACAAGCCACAGATACGCAGTATTTT. Translation gives CASSLQATDTQYF.

The sample holds a few counts of this clonotype. V and J are TRBV20-1 and TRBJ2-1; TRBD2 matches at 8 bases. CDR1 and CDR2 (germline): DFQATT, SNEGSKA (reference sequence). The CDR3 spans 17 residues. The V and J ends lost 0 bases and 0 bases, in that order; junction bases with no gene match: 7. CDR3 amino acids: CSARDPLAGPSYNEQFF. The CDR3 DNA sequence: TGCAGTGCTAGAGATCCCTTAGCGGGACCCTCCTACAATGAGCAGTTCTTC.

This chain uses TRBV10-1 with TRBJ2-2; 12 bases fit TRBD2. CDR1 is WNHNN and CDR2 is SYGVQD in the germline V gene (reference sequence). V gave up 2 bases and J gave up 3 bases; unmatched junction bases: 4. This CDR3 region has 17 residues. Here the CDR3 reads CASSELAGGPDTGELFF. The CDR3, as DNA: TGCGCCAGCAGTGAGCTAGCGGGAGGGCCGGACACCGGGGAGCTGTTTTTT.

The chain is built from TRBV27 and TRBJ2-1; D not resolved. Trimming pared 4 bases from V and 8 bases from J, leaving 15 bases between. The CDR3 length is 14 residues. From germline, CDR1 is MNHEY and CDR2 SMNVEV (reference sequence). The CDR3 bases are TGTGCCAGCAGTTCAACCGTAGTCATCTATGAGCAGTTCTTC. The encoded protein is CASSSTVVIYEQFF.

This clonotype turned up a few times. The rearrangement joins TRBV18 to TRBJ2-1, with TRBD2 identical over 11 bases. CDR1 and CDR2 (germline): KGHSH, LQKENI. The CDR3 totals 16 residues. The J segment lost 5 bases and the V segment lost 4 bases, leaving 7 bases of the junction unmatched. Written as DNA, the CDR3 is TGTGCCAGCTCACTCTACACTAGCGGGGGAAACAATGAGCAGTTCTTC. Its protein is CASSLYTSGGNNEQFF.